This T cell receptor (beta chain) was sequenced in a study of beta chain features in type 1 diabetes (dated by TCRdb to 2016 to 2019). General notes on the study: Mean age, gender distribution, total cell number and subset yield were not different between patients and healthy donors. A total of just under 110,000,000 sorted cells were examined across all samples, and RNA yield correlated strongly with the number of cells per subset. In the study, recently diagnosed type 1 diabetes patients and matched healthy donors were compared on the TCRB repertoires of their sorted circulating CD4+ T cell subsets. Naive and central memory subsets were obtained from all 30 or so donors, but regulatory and stem cell-like memory subsets were isolated from only 8 patients and 8 healthy donors.

The High Capacity cDNA Reverse Transcription Kit was used to reverse transcribe all of the isolated RNA, meaning that expressed TCRB transcripts were what got sequenced. Deep immunoSEQ sequencing was applied to naive, central memory and regulatory T cell samples, giving an average of approximately 3.8 million total reads per sample. After sorted cells were lysed in RLT buffer, RNA was extracted with DNase-treated RNeasy Micro or Mini kits, with the choice depending on cell number. Each cell subset was processed separately to prevent cross-contamination, with patient and healthy donor samples processed together. The immunoSEQ multiplex PCR was used to amplify TCRB sequences from cDNA, generating 87-bp fragments that spanned the CDR3 region. Sequencing of the amplicons was done on the Illumina HiSeq platform. In the original analysis: PCR bias was corrected computationally using synthetic template baselines, and reads within Hamming distance 2 were collapsed, with unmergeable singletons discarded. By aligning reads against IMGT, V, D and J genes, CDR3 length, and insertions or deletions at six rearrangement sites were assigned. Within each subset, clonotype counts were normalized to the number of sorted cells before true diversity and Gini coefficients were calculated with the tcR R package. The overlap coefficient, calculated on TCRB nucleotide sequences, was used to measure repertoire sharing. Out-of-frame TCRB sequences from naive cells were analyzed as a proxy for the pre-selection repertoire. Not all clones reach the TCRdb copy of this immuneACCESS table, which keeps in-frame sequences only. Checked studies attribute under half of the gap to unresolved V genes and leave the rest unexplained. That table supplies the V and J calls and clone size; D and trimming were determined from the DNA. The sample table lists 400,000 to 600,000 clones, about 32% of them with a count of one. Around 0.065% of the sample rests with the top ten.

From each donor, a single peripheral blood sample of approximately 120 mL on average was drawn into heparinised tubes. Using a panel that included CD45RO, CCR7, CD25, CD127, CD95 and CD27, naive, central memory, regulatory and stem cell-like memory CD4+ T cells were sorted on a BD FACSAria II. All sorted populations exceeded 95% purity. PBMCs were separated immediately by Lymphoprep density gradient centrifugation and were stained directly, without being cultured. Samples were stained and sorted in pairs, with one healthy donor and one patient per experiment, so that batch effects were minimized. Remarks on this clone: No cognate antigen has been identified for it. Per-base quality was not reported, and no clone a single base away is much larger than it.

The germline V gene sets CDR1 to SGDLS and CDR2 to YYNGEE. Including cysteine and phenylalanine, the CDR3 has 15 amino acids. CDR3 DNA is the only sequence kept; it has 45 bases, read in frame from the first base. Ends trimmed: V by 3 bases, J by 7 bases; bases unmatched to a gene: 5. General conclusions and limits of the study: Naive, central memory and regulatory TCRB repertoires appeared to be more alike among patients than among healthy donors. Type 1 diabetes patients showed a moderate but significant shortening of TCRB CDR3 length in all four CD4+ subsets. Because cDNA was sequenced instead of genomic DNA, activated cells with high expression could be over-represented, although the groups did not differ in activation or CD3 levels. Patients with type 1 diabetes made fewer insertions and deleted more nucleotides at VDJ recombination sites, implying thymic rearrangement abnormalities. PCR might favor shorter templates, but patient and control samples were amplified and corrected together, so any skew would affect both groups equally. Because the HLA sub-analyses included only small numbers of individuals, any influence of HLA type on TCRB rearrangement was left unresolved.

This sequence was found in a man younger than 30 in good health. The V gene is TRBV9 and the J gene is TRBJ2-1; 12 central bases correspond to TRBD2. Material: naive CD4+ T cells from blood. This sample's cell subset or site label indicates: true naive CD4+ T cells. The DNA sequence reads TGTGCCAGCAGCGCCGCCGGGACTAGCGGGAATGAGCAGTTCTTC. Its amino acids are CASSAAGTSGNEQFF.